Listed below are T cell receptor beta chains from one sample, sequenced in a study of beta chain features in type 1 diabetes. This table comes from immunoSEQ multiplex PCR, and its TCRdb copy is limited to in-frame clones, with some not included. The sample contains approximately 17,000 clones, 70% of which appear only once. Sequenced input: stem cell memory CD4+ T cells from blood. These receptors came from a man aged 25 to 45 with type 1 diabetes. Both conserved end residues are part of each CDR3. Only part of the rows carry a size: once, few, many, or a class if the clone is expanded.

.	TRBV7-9	TRBJ2-1	CASSLSVGGWNEQFF
.	TRBV27	TRBJ1-2	CASRSGQPRKFYGYTF
.	TRBV27	TRBJ2-5	CASSWRADLPGTQYF
.	TRBV4-3	TRBJ1-1	CASSQDHRGEFTEAFF
.	TRBV19	TRBJ1-5	CASREHRGQMQHF
.	TRBV14	TRBJ2-1	CASSKLKEQFF
few	TRBV2	TRBJ2-7	CASSRQAYEQYF
.	TRBV27	TRBJ1-5	CASSLLGRGQPQHF
.	TRBV7-2	TRBJ2-1	CASSFTSGGYNEQFF
.	TRBV19	TRBJ2-5	CASSRDREGTQYF
.	TRBV7-2	TRBJ1-5	CASSAFGYSNQPQHF
.	TRBV12-2	TRBJ2-7	CASRLRDSSYEQYF
.	TRBV11-2	TRBJ1-1	CASSPVTGMNTEAFF
.	TRBV5-1	TRBJ2-5	CASSLVPGFEETQYF
.	TRBV14	TRBJ2-7	CASTAGQGSSYEQYF
once	TRBV2	TRBJ2-3	CASRRILAAITDTQYF
.	TRBV5-8	.	CASSLTPYEQYF
.	TRBV5-1	TRBJ2-5	CASSPGQGQGETQYF
few	TRBV9	TRBJ2-4	CASSVEAGAVGIQYF
few	TRBV6-4	TRBJ1-6	CASSWTGQGGNSPLHF
few	TRBV18	TRBJ2-3	CASSMGSGDTQYF
.	TRBV27	TRBJ2-5	CASSRTPSGMETQYF
.	TRBV15	TRBJ2-5	CATSRVGNFQGETQYF
few	TRBV5-5	TRBJ1-4	CASSADVNEKLFF
.	TRBV11-1	TRBJ2-7	CASSLGGGLYEQYF
.	TRBV28	TRBJ2-2	CASSVAGTGDTGELFF
.	TRBV7-9	TRBJ1-5	CASSPDRGGQPQHF
few	TRBV11-2	TRBJ2-2	CATAKGGGGTGELFF
.	TRBV21-1	TRBJ2-7	CASFVWRVYEQYF
few	TRBV4-1	TRBJ2-2	CASSSLAGGVIGELFF
.	TRBV19	TRBJ1-3	CASSRTGTGHFSGNTIYF
.	TRBV7-9	TRBJ2-6	CASSFWHTGANVLTF
.	TRBV30	TRBJ2-7	CAWNTGALFYEQYF
.	TRBV28	TRBJ2-7	CASNHLQGAYEQYF
.	TRBV11-2	TRBJ2-3	CASSLDFNTDTQYF
.	TRBV5-1	TRBJ1-1	CASSKKTGGMNTEAFF